Sequencing of this T cell receptor (beta chain) was carried out in a study of cytomegalovirus exposure and HLA in healthy donors. Study as a whole: Unique TCRs numbering around 85 million, obtained from HLA-typed donors, made up an early data release.

Broader study findings: Reportedly, HLA-A and HLA-B alleles of most subjects were accurately predicted from TCR beta. An analysis was carried out at a later point. It showed that HLA-associated TCR beta chains were more clonally expanded than equally common non-associated chains.

PCR amplification relied on 60 Vbeta primers (plus 13 Jbeta primers). Here immunoSEQ multiplex PCR was the method, and the copy in TCRdb shows in-frame clones only, minus some. The sample includes under 200,000 clones, approximately 77% of them seen just once. For this clone: The antigen remains unidentified.

Germline V gene lookup returns CDR1 MNHNS and CDR2 SASEGT. This CDR3 spans 14 amino acids. The source material was PBMCs. The receptor was isolated from a man aged 35 to 55 in good health and CMV-seropositive. V is TRBV6-1 and J is TRBJ2-5, with 8 bases fitting TRBD2. The J call may be faulty, since TRBJ2-7 better matches the DNA end. CDR3 bases: TGTGCCAGCAGTGAGAAGCGGGGGCTAAACGAGCAGTACTTC. This gives the protein CASSEKRGLNEQYF.